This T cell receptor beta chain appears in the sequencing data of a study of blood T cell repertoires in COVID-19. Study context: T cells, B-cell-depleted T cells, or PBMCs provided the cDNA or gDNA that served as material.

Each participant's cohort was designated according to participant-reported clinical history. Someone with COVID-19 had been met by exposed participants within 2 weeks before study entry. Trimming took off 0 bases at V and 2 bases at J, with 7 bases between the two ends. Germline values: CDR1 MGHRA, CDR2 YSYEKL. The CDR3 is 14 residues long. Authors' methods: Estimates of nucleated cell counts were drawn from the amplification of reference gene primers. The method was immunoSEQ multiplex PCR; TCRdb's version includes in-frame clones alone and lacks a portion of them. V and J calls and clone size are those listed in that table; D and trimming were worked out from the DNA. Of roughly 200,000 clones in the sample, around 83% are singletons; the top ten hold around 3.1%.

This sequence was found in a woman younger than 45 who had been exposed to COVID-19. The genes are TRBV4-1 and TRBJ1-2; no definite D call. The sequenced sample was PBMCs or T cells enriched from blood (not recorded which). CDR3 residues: CASSQEALNYGYTF. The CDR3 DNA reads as TGCGCCAGCAGCCAAGAAGCGCTGAACTATGGCTACACCTTC.